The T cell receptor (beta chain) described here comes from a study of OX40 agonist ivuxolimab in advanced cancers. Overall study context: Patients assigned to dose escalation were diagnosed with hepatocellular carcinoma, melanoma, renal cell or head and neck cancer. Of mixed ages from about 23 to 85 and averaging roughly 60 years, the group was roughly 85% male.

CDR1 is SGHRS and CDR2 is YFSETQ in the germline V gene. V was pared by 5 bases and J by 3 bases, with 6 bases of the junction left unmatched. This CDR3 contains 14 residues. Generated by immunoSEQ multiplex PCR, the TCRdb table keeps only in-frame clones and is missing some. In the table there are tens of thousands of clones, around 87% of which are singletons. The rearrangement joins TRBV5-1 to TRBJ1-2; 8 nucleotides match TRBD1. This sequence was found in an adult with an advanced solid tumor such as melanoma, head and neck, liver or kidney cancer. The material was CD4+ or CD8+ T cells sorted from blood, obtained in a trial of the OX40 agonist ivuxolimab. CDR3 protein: CASSPGQGDYGYTF. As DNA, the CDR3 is TGCGCCAGCAGTCCTGGACAGGGCGACTATGGCTACACCTTC.